This T cell receptor beta chain was obtained from a study of blood T cells in healthy people across ages. Study-wide results and caveats: Observed TCR beta diversity showed a strong correlation with the percentage of naive T cells as measured by flow cytometry.

The CDR3 covers 15 residues. Germline-derived CDR1 and CDR2 are MGHRA and YSYEKL. Between the trimmed V and J ends, which lost 1 base and 5 bases, there was a span of 11 bases. Note on this clonotype: Its antigen remains unidentified.

A second about 6 to 12 cycle PCR used barcoded and J-beta primers. Via MiXCR, TCRdb re-called the 5' RACE reads, giving one row per CDR3 protein. The sample yields some 1.8 million distinct CDR3 sequences, around 42% seen once. Sample: blood. This receptor was taken from a human donor in good health. The V call is TRBV4-1, the J call TRBJ2-2, with D tentatively TRBD1 (6 bases). The CDR3 reads CASSQARGETGELFF. Here the CDR3 DNA reads TGCGCCAGCAGCCAAGCCAGGGGAGAAACCGGGGAGCTGTTTTTT.